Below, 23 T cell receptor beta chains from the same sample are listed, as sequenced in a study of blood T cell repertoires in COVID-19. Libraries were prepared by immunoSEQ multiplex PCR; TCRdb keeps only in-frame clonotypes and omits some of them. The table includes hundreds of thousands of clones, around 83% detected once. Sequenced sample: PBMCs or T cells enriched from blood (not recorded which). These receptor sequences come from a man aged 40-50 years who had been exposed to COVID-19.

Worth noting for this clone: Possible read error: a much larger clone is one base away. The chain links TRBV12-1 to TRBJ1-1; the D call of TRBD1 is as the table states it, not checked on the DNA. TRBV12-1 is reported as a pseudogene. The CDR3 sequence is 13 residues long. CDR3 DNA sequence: TGTGCCAGCAGCTTGGGGCTGAACACTGAAGCTTTCTTT. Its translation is CASSLGLNTEAFF.

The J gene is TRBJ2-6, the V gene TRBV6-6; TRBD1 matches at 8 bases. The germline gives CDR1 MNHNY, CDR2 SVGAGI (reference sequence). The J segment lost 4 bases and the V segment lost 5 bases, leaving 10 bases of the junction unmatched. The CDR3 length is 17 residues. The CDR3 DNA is TGTGCCAGCAGTCTTCTAGGACAGGGAACCGGGGCCAACGTCCTGACTTTC. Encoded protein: CASSLLGQGTGANVLTF.

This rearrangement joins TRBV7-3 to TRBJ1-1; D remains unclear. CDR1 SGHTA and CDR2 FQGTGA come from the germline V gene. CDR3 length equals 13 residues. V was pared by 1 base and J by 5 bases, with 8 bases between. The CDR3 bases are TGTGCCAGCAGCTTAAATGGCTGGACTGAAGCTTTCTTT. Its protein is CASSLNGWTEAFF.

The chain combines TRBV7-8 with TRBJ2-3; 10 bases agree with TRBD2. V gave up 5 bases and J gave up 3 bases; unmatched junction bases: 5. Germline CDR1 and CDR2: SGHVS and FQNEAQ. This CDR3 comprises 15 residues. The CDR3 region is CASSPWTSGTDTQYF. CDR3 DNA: TGTGCCAGCAGCCCCTGGACTAGCGGAACAGATACGCAGTATTTT.

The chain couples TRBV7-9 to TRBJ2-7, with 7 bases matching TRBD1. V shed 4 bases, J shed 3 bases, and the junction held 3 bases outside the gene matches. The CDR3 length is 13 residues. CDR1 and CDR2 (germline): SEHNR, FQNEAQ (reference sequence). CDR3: CASSWTGLYEQYF. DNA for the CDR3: TGTGCCAGCAGCTGGACAGGTCTCTACGAGCAGTACTTC.

Here the CDR3 DNA reads TGTGCCAGTGGACGCGTAGAAGGGGGCTATCAGCCCCAGCATTTT. It is translated as CASGRVEGGYQPQHF. J is TRBJ1-5 and V is TRBV19; 7 bases align to TRBD1. Germline CDR1 reads LNHDA; CDR2 reads SQIVND (reference sequence). V lost 8 bases to trimming and J lost 5 bases; unmatched junction nucleotides: 12. The CDR3 is 15 amino acids.

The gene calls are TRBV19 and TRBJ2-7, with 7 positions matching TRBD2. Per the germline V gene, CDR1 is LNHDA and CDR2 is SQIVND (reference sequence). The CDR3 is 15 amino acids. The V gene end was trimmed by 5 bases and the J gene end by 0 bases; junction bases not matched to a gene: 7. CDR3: CASSPWAGASYEQYF. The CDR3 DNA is TGTGCCAGTAGTCCATGGGCGGGAGCCTCCTACGAGCAGTACTTC.

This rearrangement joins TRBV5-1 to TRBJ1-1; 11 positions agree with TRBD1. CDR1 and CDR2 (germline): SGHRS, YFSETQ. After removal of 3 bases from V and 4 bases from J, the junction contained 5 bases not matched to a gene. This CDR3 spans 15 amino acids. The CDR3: CASSYGGTGGTEAFF. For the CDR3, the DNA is TGCGCCAGCAGCTATGGAGGGACAGGGGGCACTGAAGCTTTCTTT.

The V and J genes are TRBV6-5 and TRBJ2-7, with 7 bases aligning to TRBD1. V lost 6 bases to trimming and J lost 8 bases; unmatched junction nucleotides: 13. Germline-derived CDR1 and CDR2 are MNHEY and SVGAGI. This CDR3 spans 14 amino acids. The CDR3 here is CASRPPGQLFKQYF. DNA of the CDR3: TGTGCCAGCAGACCACCGGGACAGCTTTTCAAGCAGTACTTC.

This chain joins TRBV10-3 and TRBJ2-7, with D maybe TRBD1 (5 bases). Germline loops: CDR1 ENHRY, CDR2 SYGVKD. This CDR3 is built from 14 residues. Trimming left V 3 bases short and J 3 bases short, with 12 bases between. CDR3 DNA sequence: TGTGCCATCAGTGACAACTCTAGGGGCTACGAGCAGTACTTC. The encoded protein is CAISDNSRGYEQYF.

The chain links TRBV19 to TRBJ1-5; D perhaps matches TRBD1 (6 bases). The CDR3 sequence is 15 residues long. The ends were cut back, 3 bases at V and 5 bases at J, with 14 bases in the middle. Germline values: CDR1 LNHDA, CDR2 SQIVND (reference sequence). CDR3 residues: CASSIWGSGDQPQHF. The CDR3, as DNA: TGTGCCAGTAGTATCTGGGGGTCAGGGGATCAGCCCCAGCATTTT.

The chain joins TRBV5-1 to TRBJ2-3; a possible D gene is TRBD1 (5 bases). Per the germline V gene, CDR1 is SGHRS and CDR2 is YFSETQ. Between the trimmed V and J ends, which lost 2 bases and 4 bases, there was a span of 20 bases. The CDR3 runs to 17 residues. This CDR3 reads CASSFSDRRWGADTQYF. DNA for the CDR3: TGCGCCAGCAGCTTTTCCGACAGACGATGGGGTGCAGATACGCAGTATTTT.

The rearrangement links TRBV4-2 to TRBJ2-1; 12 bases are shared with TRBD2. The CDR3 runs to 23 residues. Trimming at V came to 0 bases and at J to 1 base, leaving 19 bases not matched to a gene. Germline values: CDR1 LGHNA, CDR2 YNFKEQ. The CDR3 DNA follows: TGTGCCAGCAGCCAAGACGCCCGAACGGCGCCGACTAGCGGGAGAGCATCCTACAATGAGCAGTTCTTC. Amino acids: CASSQDARTAPTSGRASYNEQFF.

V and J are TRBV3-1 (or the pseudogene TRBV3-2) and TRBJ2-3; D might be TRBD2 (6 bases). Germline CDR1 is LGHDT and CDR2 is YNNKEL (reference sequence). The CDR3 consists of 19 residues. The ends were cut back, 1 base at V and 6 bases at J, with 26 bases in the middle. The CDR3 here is CASSQARTIEGLLSDTQYF. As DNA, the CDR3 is TGTGCCAGCAGCCAAGCCAGGACTATAGAGGGCCTCCTATCGGATACGCAGTATTTT.

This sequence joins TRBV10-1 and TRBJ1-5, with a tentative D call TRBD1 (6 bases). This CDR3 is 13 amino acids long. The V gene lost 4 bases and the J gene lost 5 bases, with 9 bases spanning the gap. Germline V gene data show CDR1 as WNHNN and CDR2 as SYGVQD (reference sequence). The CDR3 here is CASSVNRDQPQHF. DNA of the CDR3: TGCGCCAGCAGTGTAAACAGGGATCAGCCCCAGCATTTT.

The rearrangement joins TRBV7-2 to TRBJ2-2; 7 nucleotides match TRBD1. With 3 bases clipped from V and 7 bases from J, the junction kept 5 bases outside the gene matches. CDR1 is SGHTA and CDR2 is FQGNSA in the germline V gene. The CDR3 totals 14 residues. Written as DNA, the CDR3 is TGTGCCAGCAGCTTTGACAGGGTTGGCGGGGAGCTGTTTTTT. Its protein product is CASSFDRVGGELFF. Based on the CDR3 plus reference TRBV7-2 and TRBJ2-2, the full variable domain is GAGVSQSPSNKVTEKGKDVELRCDPISGHTALYWYRQSLGQGLEFLIYFQGNSAPDKSGLPSDRFSAERTGGSVSTLTIQRTQQEDSAVYLCASSFDRVGGELFFGEGSRLTVL.

The CDR3 coding sequence is TGTGCCAGGGGGGTAACGACAGGCTTCCCTAACGGGGAGCTGTTTTTT. Its protein product is CARGVTTGFPNGELFF. The chain carries TRBV2 and TRBJ2-2; possibly TRBD1 for D (6 bases). Germline values: CDR1 SNHLY, CDR2 FYNNEI. Trimming took off 9 bases at V and 7 bases at J, with 24 bases between the two ends. The CDR3 length is 16 residues.

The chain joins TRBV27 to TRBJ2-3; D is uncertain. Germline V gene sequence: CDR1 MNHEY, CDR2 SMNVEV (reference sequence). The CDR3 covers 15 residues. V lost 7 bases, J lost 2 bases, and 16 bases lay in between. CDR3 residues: CASTNLSPVTDTQYF. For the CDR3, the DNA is TGTGCCAGCACTAACCTTTCACCCGTCACAGATACGCAGTATTTT.

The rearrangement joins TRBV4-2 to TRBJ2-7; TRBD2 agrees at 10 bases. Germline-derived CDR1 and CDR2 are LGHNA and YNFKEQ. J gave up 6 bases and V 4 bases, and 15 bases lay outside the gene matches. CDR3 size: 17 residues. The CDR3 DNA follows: TGTGCCAGCAGCCCGGCTAGCGGGAGATATTCCAAGGTCGAGCAGTACTTC. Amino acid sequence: CASSPASGRYSKVEQYF.

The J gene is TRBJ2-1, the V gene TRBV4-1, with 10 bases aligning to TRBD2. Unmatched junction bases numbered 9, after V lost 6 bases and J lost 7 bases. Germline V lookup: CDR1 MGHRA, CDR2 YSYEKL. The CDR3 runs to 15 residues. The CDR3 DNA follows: TGCGCCAGCAGATTCGGACTAGCGGCCTCTAATGAGCAGTTCTTC. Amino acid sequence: CASRFGLAASNEQFF.

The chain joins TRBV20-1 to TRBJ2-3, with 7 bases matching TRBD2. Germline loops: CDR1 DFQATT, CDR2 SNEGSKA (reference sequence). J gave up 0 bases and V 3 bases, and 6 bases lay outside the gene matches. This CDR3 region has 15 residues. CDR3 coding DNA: TGCAGTGCTAGTGGGGGGGGGTCTAGCACAGATACGCAGTATTTT. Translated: CSASGGGSSTDTQYF.

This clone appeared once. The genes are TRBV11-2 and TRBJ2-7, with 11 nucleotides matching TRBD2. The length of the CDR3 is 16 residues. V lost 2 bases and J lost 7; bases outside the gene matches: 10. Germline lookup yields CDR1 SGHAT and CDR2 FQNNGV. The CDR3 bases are TGTGCCAGCAGCTTACTTGATAGCGGGAGGGCCGGAGAGCAGTACTTC. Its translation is CASSLLDSGRAGEQYF.

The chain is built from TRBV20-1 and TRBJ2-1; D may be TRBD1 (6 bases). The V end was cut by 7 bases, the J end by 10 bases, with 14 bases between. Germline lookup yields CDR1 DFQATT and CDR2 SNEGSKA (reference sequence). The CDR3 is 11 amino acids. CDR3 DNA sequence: TGCAGTGTGGTACAGGGTAACGAGCAGTTCTTC. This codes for CSVVQGNEQFF.